This entry lists 23 T cell receptor beta chains sequenced from one sample in a study of cytomegalovirus exposure and HLA in healthy donors. Libraries were prepared by immunoSEQ multiplex PCR; TCRdb keeps only in-frame clonotypes and omits some of them. There are 250,000 to 350,000 clones in the sample; 88% occur only once, and approximately 0.96% lies in the top ten. Sequenced: PBMCs. Receptors originate from a man aged 25-40 years in good health and CMV-seronegative.

The rearrangement joins TRBV4-1 to TRBJ2-2, with TRBD2 matching 10 bases. Germline V gives CDR1 MGHRA, CDR2 YSYEKL. Germline trimming cut 8 bases from V and 4 bases from J; bases unmatched to any gene: 4. The length of the CDR3 is 14 residues. The CDR3 here is CASGSGGGTGELFF. The CDR3 DNA follows: TGCGCCAGCGGAAGCGGGGGGGGCACCGGGGAGCTGTTTTTT.

This rearrangement joins TRBV10-3 to TRBJ2-1, with D possibly TRBD1 on 5 matching bases. This CDR3 comprises 18 residues. The V end was cut by 2 bases, the J end by 4 bases, with 21 bases between. Looked up from germline, CDR1 is ENHRY and CDR2 is SYGVKD. The DNA for the CDR3 is TGTGCCATCAGTGAGCCGTACGCCCCTACAGGCAGGTACAATGAGCAGTTCTTC. Residues: CAISEPYAPTGRYNEQFF.

The chain joins TRBV2 to TRBJ1-1; maybe TRBD1 (5 bases). Germline lookup yields CDR1 SNHLY and CDR2 FYNNEI. This CDR3 comprises 14 residues. Trimming pared 6 bases from V and 1 base from J, leaving 12 bases between. The CDR3 reads CASREGQGNTEAFF. The CDR3 DNA follows: TGTGCCAGCAGGGAGGGGCAGGGGAACACTGAAGCTTTCTTT.

This chain uses TRBV5-4 with TRBJ1-3; D unresolved. The V gene lost 3 bases and the J gene lost 4 bases, with 14 bases spanning the gap. CDR1 and CDR2 (germline): SGHNT, YYREEE (reference sequence). This CDR3 has 15 amino acids. This chain's CDR3 is CASSSDSEGGNTIYF. CDR3 DNA sequence: TGTGCCAGCAGCTCCGACTCTGAGGGCGGAAACACCATATATTTT.

The J gene is TRBJ1-1, the V gene TRBV7-2, with no clear D. The length of the CDR3 is 13 residues. In germline, CDR1 is SGHTA, CDR2 FQGNSA. Trimming pared 2 bases from V and 3 bases from J, leaving 7 bases between. The chain's CDR3 is CASSLRVDTEAFF. The CDR3 nucleotides read TGTGCCAGCAGCTTACGGGTGGACACTGAAGCTTTCTTT.

The gene calls are TRBV19 and TRBJ2-7; 8 bases agree with TRBD1. Trimming cost V 5 bases and J 0 bases; bases outside gene matches: 6. Germline V gene data show CDR1 as LNHDA and CDR2 as SQIVND (reference sequence). There are 15 residues in the CDR3. Here the CDR3 reads CASSFTGGHSYEQYF. For the CDR3, the DNA is TGTGCCAGTAGTTTTACAGGGGGTCACTCCTACGAGCAGTACTTC.

This sequence joins TRBV5-6 and TRBJ1-1; possibly TRBD1 for D (6 bases). CDR1 is SGHDT and CDR2 is YYEEEE in the germline V gene. Trimming removed 0 bases at V and 5 bases at J, with 14 bases between. This CDR3 has 15 residues. The CDR3 DNA reads as TGTGCCAGCAGCTTGGGACAGACAGGTTGGACTGAAGCTTTCTTT. The encoded protein is CASSLGQTGWTEAFF.

This clone was counted a single time. The J gene is TRBJ2-1, the V gene TRBV11-2; TRBD1 agrees at 7 bases. V trimming: 1 base; J trimming: 0 bases; junction bases outside the gene matches: 3. Germline V CDR1 and CDR2: SGHAT, FQNNGV. The CDR3 is 16 residues long. CDR3 in DNA: TGTGCCAGCAGCTTAGGACAGGGAAGCTCCTACAATGAGCAGTTCTTC. It encodes CASSLGQGSSYNEQFF.

V is TRBV6-5 and J is TRBJ2-1, with 7 bases that match TRBD2. With V trimmed by 2 bases and J by 4 bases, 5 bases remained unmatched. Germline CDR1 and CDR2: MNHEY and SVGAGI. The CDR3 runs 15 residues. CDR3 DNA: TGTGCCAGCAGTTACGTCGGGGGGAATTACAATGAGCAGTTCTTC. Translation: CASSYVGGNYNEQFF.

The J gene is TRBJ1-4, the V gene TRBV5-1; 7 bases are a match to TRBD1. Trimming at V came to 4 bases and at J to 4 bases, leaving 7 bases not matched to a gene. The CDR3 covers 15 residues. Per the germline V gene, CDR1 is SGHRS and CDR2 is YFSETQ. The CDR3, as DNA: TGCGCCAGCAGCGGGAGACAGGGAGGTAATGAAAAACTGTTTTTT. Its translation: CASSGRQGGNEKLFF.

This sequence joins TRBV29-1 and TRBJ1-5; TRBD1 might be the D (5 bases). Germline CDR1 reads SQVTM; CDR2 reads ANQGSEA. This CDR3 has 13 amino acids. Trimming removed 6 bases at V and 8 bases at J, with 17 bases between. The CDR3 region is CSVGGVRFEPQHF. The CDR3, as DNA: TGCAGCGTGGGGGGGGTCAGGTTCGAGCCCCAGCATTTT. Full variable domain (remainder filled in from reference TRBV29-1 and TRBJ1-5): SAVISQKPSRDICQRGTSLTIQCQVDSQVTMMFWYRQQPGQSLTLIATANQGSEATYESGFVIDKFPISRPNLTFSTLTVSNMSPEDSSIYLCSVGGVRFEPQHFGDGTRLSIL.

The CDR3 protein is CSVEEVTGEETQYF. The CDR3 DNA sequence: TGCAGCGTTGAAGAGGTGACAGGGGAAGAGACCCAGTACTTC. The V gene is TRBV29-1, the J gene TRBJ2-5; TRBD1 matches at 8 bases. The germline gives CDR1 SQVTM, CDR2 ANQGSEA. V lost 0 bases, J lost 3 bases, and 3 bases stayed unmatched. The CDR3 runs to 14 residues. Full variable domain (rest looked up from reference TRBV29-1 and TRBJ2-5): SAVISQKPSRDICQRGTSLTIQCQVDSQVTMMFWYRQQPGQSLTLIATANQGSEATYESGFVIDKFPISRPNLTFSTLTVSNMSPEDSSIYLCSVEEVTGEETQYFGPGTRLLVL.

The V gene is TRBV27, the J gene TRBJ1-2; a possible D gene is TRBD1 (6 bases). The CDR3 contains 14 residues. V dropped 4 bases and J dropped 4 bases, with 13 bases sitting between them. Per the germline V gene, CDR1 is MNHEY and CDR2 is SMNVEV (reference sequence). CDR3 sequence: CASSSGVYGYGYTF. In DNA, the CDR3 is TGTGCCAGCAGTTCAGGGGTCTACGGCTATGGCTACACCTTC.

V usage is TRBV4-1 and J usage is TRBJ1-2; 7 bases line up with TRBD1. Germline lookup yields CDR1 MGHRA and CDR2 YSYEKL. CDR3 length equals 15 residues. With 0 bases clipped from V and 2 bases from J, the junction kept 3 bases outside the gene matches. CDR3 loop: CASSQDSTGNYGYTF. The DNA for the CDR3 is TGCGCCAGCAGCCAAGATTCGACAGGGAACTATGGCTACACCTTC.

This chain uses TRBV5-1 with TRBJ2-1, with TRBD2 matching over 7 bases. V lost 0 bases to trimming and J lost 4 bases; unmatched junction nucleotides: 4. The CDR3 runs to 15 residues. Germline loops: CDR1 SGHRS, CDR2 YFSETQ. The CDR3 nucleotides read TGCGCCAGCAGCTTGGAAGCGGGAATGTACAATGAGCAGTTCTTC. It translates to CASSLEAGMYNEQFF.

This clone was seen just once. This is likely an artifact of a read error, given a far larger clone one base away. This sequence joins TRBV2 and TRBJ2-6; D call uncertain. Germline-derived CDR1 and CDR2 are SNHLY and FYNNEI. The CDR3 sequence is 14 residues long. V was pared by 3 bases and J by 0 bases, with 3 bases between. Here the CDR3 DNA reads TGTGCCAGCAGTGACAACTCTGGGGCCAACGTCCTGACTTTC. Protein product: CASSDNSGANVLTF.

The J gene is TRBJ1-1, the V gene TRBV27; possibly TRBD1 for D (5 bases). The CDR3 loop spans 16 amino acids. V gave up 6 bases and J gave up 0 bases, with 17 bases separating them. Germline-derived CDR1 and CDR2 are MNHEY and SMNVEV (reference sequence). CDR3: CASRNLQGFMNTEAFF. The DNA for the CDR3 is TGTGCCAGCAGAAATCTCCAGGGATTCATGAACACTGAAGCTTTCTTT.

The CDR3 nucleotides read TGTGCCAGCAGCCCGACCCGGGACACCTACGAGCAGTACTTC. This sequence encodes CASSPTRDTYEQYF. The rearrangement joins TRBV21-1 to TRBJ2-7; the table's D call of TRBD1 was not tested on the DNA. TRBV21-1 is an annotated pseudogene. The CDR3 is 14 amino acids.

The V and J genes are TRBV13 and TRBJ2-7; TRBD2 matches at 15 bases. V lost 6 bases, J lost 6 bases, and 9 bases stayed unmatched. This CDR3 is 16 amino acids long. Germline CDR1 PRHDT, CDR2 FYEKMQ (reference sequence). CDR3 protein: CASRPGTSGGYSEQYF. CDR3 sequence (DNA): TGTGCCAGCAGACCTGGGACTAGCGGGGGGTACTCCGAGCAGTACTTC.

The chain carries TRBV7-6 and TRBJ2-1; the match to TRBD2 covers 8 bases. V was clipped by 4 bases and J by 6 bases; unmatched bases: 2. The germline V gene encodes CDR1 SGHVS and CDR2 FNYEAQ. The CDR3 loop spans 13 amino acids. CDR3 amino acids: CASSSGLANEQFF. The CDR3, as DNA: TGTGCCAGCAGCTCCGGACTAGCCAATGAGCAGTTCTTC.

This chain uses TRBV27 with TRBJ2-1, with 7 bases matching TRBD2. Losses at the gene ends were 1 base for V and 4 bases for J; bases not matched to a gene: 7. Germline V gene lookup returns CDR1 MNHEY and CDR2 SMNVEV (reference sequence). The CDR3 length is 16 residues. In nucleotides, the CDR3 is TGTGCCAGCAGTTTATTCGCGACGGGGGGTTACAATGAGCAGTTCTTC. It is translated as CASSLFATGGYNEQFF.

V is TRBV4-1 and J is TRBJ1-5; 9 nucleotides line up with TRBD1. Germline V gene sequence: CDR1 MGHRA, CDR2 YSYEKL. The CDR3 length is 16 residues. With V trimmed by 0 bases and J by 6 bases, 6 bases remained unmatched. CDR3 in DNA: TGCGCCAGCAGCCAAGATTCGGGACAGGGAGGTCAGCCCCAGCATTTT. As protein: CASSQDSGQGGQPQHF.

V gene TRBV13 combines with J gene TRBJ2-5, with TRBD2 identical over 12 bases. After removal of 5 bases from V and 0 bases from J, the junction contained 4 bases not matched to a gene. This CDR3 has 16 residues. CDR1 and CDR2 from the germline V gene are PRHDT and FYEKMQ (reference sequence). CDR3 coding DNA: TGTGCCAGCAGCATGAGACTAGCGGGGGACCAAGAGACCCAGTACTTC. Translating it yields CASSMRLAGDQETQYF.